The T cell receptor beta chain described here comes from a study of spatial heterogeneity in lung cancer. About the research overall: Sequence detection consistently recorded a greater number of beta-chain than alpha-chain sequences. An average of more than ten raw reads was observed per unique TCR and UMI combination.

A single record per CDR3 protein comes from TCRdb applying MiXCR to the 5' RACE reads. The table has tens of thousands of distinct CDR3 sequences, under 8% seen once. Documented time point: sample taken at primary tumor resection. This clonotype appeared many times. Source: PBMCs, taken at surgery. The clonotype comes from a female donor with early-stage non-small cell lung cancer.

CDR3 bases: TGTGCCAGCTCACACCCTAGACAGGGGCCTGAAGCTTTCTTT. Its protein is CASSHPRQGPEAFF. The chain couples TRBV18 to TRBJ1-1, with 8 nucleotides matching TRBD1. V gave up 4 bases and J gave up 6 bases; unmatched junction bases: 7. Germline V gives CDR1 KGHSH, CDR2 LQKENI. CDR3 length: 14 amino acids.